A selection of T cell receptor beta chains follows, all from one sample in a study of monozygotic twins with cystic fibrosis. The repertoire was sequenced with immunoSEQ multiplex PCR; TCRdb's copy has only in-frame clones and lacks some. Here the sample spans tens of thousands of clones, around 96% being singletons. Input material: blood. These receptors were collected from a girl aged 2-10 years with cystic fibrosis. Each CDR3 is given with its conserved first and last residue. Each record gives: clone size, V gene, J gene, D gene, CDR3 DNA, CDR3 protein. D genes are given only for firm matches. Clone size is not always given. Where it is, it says once, few, many or a class for expanded clones.

>few|TRBV25-1|TRBJ2-3|NA
TGTGCCAGCAGTGAATTCAGCCTCACAGATACGCAGTATTTT
CASSEFSLTDTQYF
>NA|TRBV5-1|TRBJ1-1|NA
TGCGCCAGCAGCTTGCGGAGGGGAAGCACTGAAGCTTTCTTT
CASSLRRGSTEAFF
>NA|TRBV28|TRBJ1-6|NA
TGTGCCAGCAGTTTGTTAGCCCCTTCACCCCTCCACTTT
CASSLLAPSPLHF
>NA|TRBV6-5|TRBJ2-2|TRBD1
TGTGCCACCTCAAGACAGGGAACCGGGGAGCTGTTTTTT
CATSRQGTGELFF
>NA|TRBV19|TRBJ1-2|TRBD1
TGTGCCAGTAAGGGACAGTACCTTAATGGCTACACCTTC
CASKGQYLNGYTF
>once|TRBV6-1|TRBJ1-1|NA
TGTGCCAGCAGTGCCTACACTGGGAGGCAGAACACTGAAGCTTTCTTT
CASSAYTGRQNTEAFF
>NA|TRBV12-5|TRBJ2-7|TRBD1
TGTGCTAGTGGTCCCCGACAGGGAGCCTACGAGCAGTACTTC
CASGPRQGAYEQYF
>NA|TRBV9|TRBJ2-1|NA
TGTGCCAGCAGCGGGGTTCGGAGCTCCTACAATGAGCAGTTCTTC
CASSGVRSSYNEQFF
>NA|TRBV5-1|TRBJ1-1|NA
TGCGCCAGCAAGGGAGGCACTGAAGCTTTCTTT
CASKGGTEAFF
>once|TRBV5-4|TRBJ2-3|TRBD2
TGTGCCACAAACGGGGTACCCGGGACTAGCGGGACGGGTACGCAGTATTTT
CATNGVPGTSGTGTQYF
>NA|TRBV5-1|TRBJ1-3|NA
TGCGCCAGCAGCTTGATCGGGGGCCCTGGAAACACCATATATTTT
CASSLIGGPGNTIYF
>NA|TRBV6-5|TRBJ1-5|NA
TGTGCCAGCAGTACCGGGGGAGGTGGCAATCAGCCCCAGCATTTT
CASSTGGGGNQPQHF
>NA|TRBV19|TRBJ2-5|NA
TGTGCCAGTGCTCCTACGGGAGTTTGCGCTCGGGAGACCCAGTACTTC
CASAPTGVCARETQYF
>once|TRBV4-1|TRBJ2-1|TRBD2
TGCGCCAGCAGCCAAGGTCTAGGGACTAGTTACAATGAGCAGTTCTTC
CASSQGLGTSYNEQFF
>NA|TRBV4-2|TRBJ2-3|TRBD2
TGTGCCAGCAGCCAAGCCTTCTCCGTCTTGGCTACCGGGACTAGGGAGGAGAGCACAGATACGCAGTATTTT
CASSQAFSVLATGTREESTDTQYF
>NA|TRBV30|TRBJ2-4|TRBD2
TGTGCCTGGTGTCCGGGACTAGCTGTAAACATTCAGTACTTC
CAWCPGLAVNIQYF
>NA|TRBV27|TRBJ2-7|NA
TGTGCCAGCAGTTTATCGGTGCCAGTACTTGCCTACGAGCAGTACTTC
CASSLSVPVLAYEQYF
>NA|TRBV4-1|TRBJ2-7|NA
TGCGCCAGCAGCCAAACCGGGACTCCCTACGAGCAGTACTTC
CASSQTGTPYEQYF
>few|TRBV28|TRBJ1-3|TRBD1
TGTGCCAGCAGTCCTGGGACAGCCGTGGAGAACACCATATATTTT
CASSPGTAVENTIYF
>NA|TRBV30|TRBJ1-5|NA
TGTGCCTGGAGAGGGCCAAATAGCAATCAGCCCCAGCATTTT
CAWRGPNSNQPQHF
>NA|TRBV11-3|TRBJ2-7|NA
TGTGCCAGCAGCTTAGCCCCCCTTACCGAGCAGTACTTC
CASSLAPLTEQYF
>NA|TRBV5-6|TRBJ2-7|TRBD2
TGTGCCAGCAGCATCCCGGGACTAGCGTTCTACGAGCAGTACTTC
CASSIPGLAFYEQYF
>NA|TRBV28|TRBJ2-7|NA
TGTGCCAGCAGAACAGGACAGCCTTCCTACGAGCAGTACTTC
CASRTGQPSYEQYF
>once|TRBV9|TRBJ2-1|TRBD2
TGTGCCAGCAGCGCCCAGCGGGAGGGCCTTAGTGAGCAGTTCTTC
CASSAQREGLSEQFF
>NA|TRBV6-5|TRBJ1-5|NA
TGTGCCAGCAGTCCCCGCCTTTTAGACAATCAGCCCCAGCATTTT
CASSPRLLDNQPQHF
>NA|TRBV29-1|TRBJ1-2|TRBD1
TGCAGCGTTGAAGACGGACAGGCGTATGGCTACACCTTC
CSVEDGQAYGYTF
>NA|TRBV5-1|TRBJ2-1|TRBD2
TGCGCCAGCAGCTTGAATCCAGCGGGAGACAATGAGCAGTTCTTC
CASSLNPAGDNEQFF
>NA|TRBV2|TRBJ2-1|NA
TGTGCCAGCAGTGAAGTATTGGATTGGGATGAGCAGTTCTTC
CASSEVLDWDEQFF
>NA|TRBV2|TRBJ1-4|NA
TGTGCCAGCAGCTCGACCCGAAAAACTAATGAAAAACTGTTTTTT
CASSSTRKTNEKLFF
>NA|TRBV29-1|TRBJ1-2|NA
TGCAGCGTTGAATCAGGGGATAGCTATGGCTACACCTTC
CSVESGDSYGYTF
>NA|TRBV7-9|TRBJ1-4|NA
TGTGCCAGCAGCCAGAATGAAAAACTGTTTTTT
CASSQNEKLFF
>NA|TRBV2|TRBJ1-2|NA
TGTGCCAGCAGCCTAGGACAGACAACTATGTGGGGCACCTTC
CASSLGQTTMWGTF
>NA|TRBV19|TRBJ2-7|NA
TGTGCCAGTAGTGCCACAAGGAGCTCCTACGAGCAGTACTTC
CASSATRSSYEQYF
>NA|TRBV20-1|TRBJ2-1|NA
TGCAGTGCGAGGACCTACAATGAGCAGTTCTTC
CSARTYNEQFF
>NA|TRBV7-9|TRBJ2-1|NA
TGTGCCAGCAGCCCGAGATGGAGGGGGAATGAGCAGTTCTTC
CASSPRWRGNEQFF
>NA|TRBV5-4|TRBJ2-7|TRBD1
TGTGCCAGCAGCCCGGGACAGAGAATCTACGAGCAGTACTTC
CASSPGQRIYEQYF
>once|TRBV5-6|TRBJ2-1|TRBD2
TGTGCCAGCAGCCCAAGGACTAGCGGCACCATTAATTACAATGAGCAGTTCTTC
CASSPRTSGTINYNEQFF
>NA|TRBV6-1|TRBJ1-1|NA
TGTGCCAGCAAGGAACGGAGGAACACTGAAGCTTTCTTT
CASKERRNTEAFF
>few|TRBV23-1|TRBJ1-1|TRBD1
TGCGCCAGCAGTCAATCGGACAGGTTGGAGGTATGTGCTTTCTTT
CASSQSDRLEVCAFF
>NA|TRBV30|TRBJ2-7|NA
TGTGCCTGGAGTTGGGGGAGAGATAACGAGCAGTACTTC
CAWSWGRDNEQYF
>NA|TRBV6-5|TRBJ2-3|NA
TGTGCCAGCAGTTACGGGGAGGACTTGGCGCAGTATTTT
CASSYGEDLAQYF
>NA|TRBV6-5|TRBJ1-1|NA
TGTGCCAGCAGGCGACAGTATGAAGCTTTCTTT
CASRRQYEAFF
>NA|TRBV29-1|TRBJ2-2|NA
TGCAGCGTTATGGCTAACACCGGGGAGCTGTTTTTT
CSVMANTGELFF
>NA|TRBV7-9|TRBJ1-2|NA
TGTGCCAGCAGCTTGGGGGGACTCGGCTATGGCTACACCTTC
CASSLGGLGYGYTF
>NA|TRBV27|TRBJ1-1|NA
TGTGCCAGCAGTCCCCAAGGGGTTGGAAACACTGAAGCTTTCTTT
CASSPQGVGNTEAFF
>NA|TRBV14|TRBJ2-2|NA
TGTGCCAGCAGCCAAGTTTCGAGCGCCACCGGGGAGCTGTTTTTT
CASSQVSSATGELFF
>NA|TRBV19|TRBJ2-1|NA
TGTGCCAGTAGTATTAACGCGTTTGAGCAGTTCTTC
CASSINAFEQFF
>NA|TRBV4-1|TRBJ1-5|TRBD1
TGCGCCAGCAGCCAGAGGGCCAGGGGGAGTCAGCCCCAGCATTTT
CASSQRARGSQPQHF
>NA|TRBV5-6|TRBJ2-7|NA
TGTGCCAGCAGCTTGGATCTGGCCTACGAGCAGTACTTC
CASSLDLAYEQYF
>NA|TRBV6-4|TRBJ1-1|NA
TGTGCCAGCAGTGAGTTTAGCGGGAGTTACACTGAAGCTTTCTTT
CASSEFSGSYTEAFF
>NA|TRBV19|TRBJ2-7|NA
TGTGCCAGTCGGGGCGCGGGGGAGCAGTACTTC
CASRGAGEQYF
>NA|TRBV2|TRBJ2-5|NA
TGTGCCAGCGGACAACTGCAGGGGGGCGGGACCCAGTACTTC
CASGQLQGGGTQYF
>NA|TRBV19|TRBJ1-5|NA
TGTGCCACCGACCCCGGGGCAGGCTATCAGCCCCAGCATTTT
CATDPGAGYQPQHF
>NA|TRBV19|TRBJ1-3|NA
TGTGCCAGTAGGACAAGCTCTGGAAACACCATATATTTT
CASRTSSGNTIYF
>NA|TRBV5-1|TRBJ1-2|NA
TGCGCCAGCAGCTCCCTCGAGGTCGGGATTGGGAAAAATGGCTACACCTTC
CASSSLEVGIGKNGYTF
>NA|TRBV5-1|TRBJ2-3|TRBD1
TGCGCCAGCAGCCTCGGGACAGAATACACAGATACGCAGTATTTT
CASSLGTEYTDTQYF
>NA|TRBV9|TRBJ1-1|NA
TGTGCCAGCAGCGTCGGGACTCTGGGGGCGCCTGAAGCTTTCTTT
CASSVGTLGAPEAFF